The 14 T cell receptor beta chains listed next were all sequenced from one sample in a study of shared clonotypes between healthy human individuals. The protocol was immunoSEQ multiplex PCR, while the TCRdb copy is restricted to in-frame clones and leaves out a portion. The sample yields roughly 2.2 million clones, 80% to 95% seen once. The sample taken for sequencing was naive CD4+ T cells from PBMCs. Indicated subset: CD45RA+ positively selected. The origin of the receptors is a young man in good health. Some clones in this sample may be carry-over from other donors' samples.

V and J are TRBV10-3 and TRBJ1-2; weak D call: TRBD1 (5 bases). Germline CDR1 and CDR2: ENHRY and SYGVKD. The CDR3 consists of 15 residues. Deletions cut 8 bases from V and 6 bases from J, with 22 bases between. This CDR3 reads CAIHGGNGRVDGYTF. CDR3 sequence (DNA): TGTGCCATCCACGGGGGGAACGGGCGGGTGGATGGCTACACCTTC.

The rearrangement links TRBV5-4 to TRBJ2-3; TRBD2 matches at 9 bases. Trimming removed 6 bases from V and 3 bases from J; junction bases left unmatched: 11. Germline loops: CDR1 SGHNT, CDR2 YYREEE (reference sequence). CDR3 length: 16 amino acids. This CDR3 reads CASKLAGRSGTDTQYF. The DNA of the CDR3 is TGTGCCAGCAAACTAGCGGGCCGTAGTGGTACAGATACGCAGTATTTT.

With respect to this clone: This CDR3 is also generated by other DNA sequences in the sample. The chain's CDR3 is CASSLGGGETQYF. The CDR3 bases are TGCGCCAGCAGCTTGGGAGGGGGTGAGACCCAGTACTTC. The chain carries TRBV5-1 and TRBJ2-5; TRBD1 is a possible D gene (6 bases). Germline V lookup: CDR1 SGHRS, CDR2 YFSETQ. V was cut by 0 bases and J by 5 bases, with 8 bases left in between. CDR3 length equals 13 residues.

Points on this clone: Other DNA sequences from this sample encode an identical CDR3 as well. The chain carries TRBV6-5 and TRBJ1-3; D is uncertain. Per the germline V gene, CDR1 is MNHEY and CDR2 is SVGAGI. The germline V and J ends were trimmed by 0 bases and 4 bases, with 4 bases remaining between them. This CDR3 comprises 13 residues. The CDR3 reads CASSYSPGNTIYF. The DNA for the CDR3 is TGTGCCAGCAGTTACTCCCCAGGAAACACCATATATTTT.

CDR3 coding DNA: TGTGCCAGCTCACCGGGCAGAATCACCTACGAGCAGTACTTC. Translated: CASSPGRITYEQYF. V usage is TRBV18 and J usage is TRBJ2-7; no definite D call. Germline CDR1 is KGHSH and CDR2 is LQKENI. Trimming shortened V by 3 bases and J by 2 bases, and 11 bases separated the two germline ends. The CDR3 has 14 residues.

The V call is TRBV11-2, the J call TRBJ2-7; TRBD1 matches at 12 bases. From germline, CDR1 is SGHAT and CDR2 FQNNGV. The V and J ends lost 5 bases and 6 bases, in that order; junction bases with no gene match: 11. The CDR3 covers 16 residues. This CDR3 reads CASSPGTGGAYGEQYF. DNA for the CDR3: TGTGCCAGCAGCCCCGGGACAGGGGGCGCTTACGGCGAGCAGTACTTC.

This chain connects TRBV7-2 to TRBJ1-4; D ambiguous. The CDR3 runs to 16 residues. Germline values: CDR1 SGHTA, CDR2 FQGNSA. Trimming took 1 base from V and 0 from J, leaving 9 bases between them. The DNA for the CDR3 is TGTGCCAGCAGCTTAGGCACGATTGCAACTAATGAAAAACTGTTTTTT. Encoded protein: CASSLGTIATNEKLFF.

The chain couples TRBV5-1 to TRBJ2-3; D may be TRBD2 (5 bases). Trimming shortened V by 4 bases and J by 2 bases, and 14 bases separated the two germline ends. The V gene's germline CDR1 is SGHRS and CDR2 YFSETQ. The CDR3 runs 15 residues. CDR3 DNA sequence: TGCGCCAGCAGCGCAGGTAGCGTCACCACAGATACGCAGTATTTT. Translating gives CASSAGSVTTDTQYF.

This chain connects TRBV6-5 to TRBJ2-7, with a weak D call TRBD1 (6 bases). CDR3 size: 14 residues. In germline, CDR1 is MNHEY, CDR2 SVGAGI. With 7 bases removed from V and 6 bases from J, the gap between germline ends came to 19 bases. For the CDR3, the DNA is TGTGCCAGCACCCGACCGGGACAACTTACCGAGCAGTACTTC. Amino acid sequence: CASTRPGQLTEQYF.

Of note for this clone: Other DNA variants within this sample encode the same CDR3. The chain links TRBV9 to TRBJ2-7; 10 bases fit TRBD1. The CDR3 is 15 residues long. Trimming took 0 bases from V and 6 from J; bases not matched to a gene: 6. The V gene's germline CDR1 is SGDLS and CDR2 YYNGEE. The CDR3 coding sequence is TGTGCCAGCAGCGTAGACCCCGGACAGGGGGGCGAGCAGTACTTC. Translated: CASSVDPGQGGEQYF. Drawing the rest from reference TRBV9 and TRBJ2-7, the complete variable domain is DSGVTQTPKHLITATGQRVTLRCSPRSGDLSVYWYQQSLDQGLQFLIQYYNGEERAKGNILERFSAQQFPDLHSELNLSSLELGDSALYFCASSVDPGQGGEQYFGPGTRLTVT.

The CDR3 DNA sequence: TGTGCCATCAAAATCGCTCTGCAGACAAACTACGAGCAGTACTTC. It codes for CAIKIALQTNYEQYF. V usage is TRBV10-3 and J usage is TRBJ2-7; D is undetermined. V was pared by 7 bases and J by 3 bases, with 19 bases between. CDR3 length: 15 amino acids. Germline-derived CDR1 and CDR2 are ENHRY and SYGVKD.

This clone appeared once. The J gene is TRBJ1-6, the V gene TRBV7-9; perhaps TRBD1 as D (5 bases). Trimming took off 2 bases at V and 14 bases at J, with 10 bases between the two ends. This CDR3 comprises 12 residues. Germline-derived CDR1 and CDR2 are SEHNR and FQNEAQ (reference sequence). This CDR3 is CASSLQGLSLHF. In DNA, the CDR3 is TGTGCCAGCAGCTTACAGGGTCTGTCCCTCCACTTT.

For the CDR3, the DNA is TGTGCCAGCAGTTTCACAGGGGCCCCGAACACTGAAGCTTTCTTT. Residues: CASSFTGAPNTEAFF. J is TRBJ1-1 and V is TRBV27, with 7 bases identical to TRBD1. V trimming: 3 bases; J trimming: 1 base; junction bases outside the gene matches: 5. This CDR3 contains 15 residues. Germline CDR1 reads MNHEY; CDR2 reads SMNVEV (reference sequence).

The J gene is TRBJ2-2, the V gene TRBV27, with D perhaps matching TRBD1 (6 bases). The CDR3 has 16 amino acids. Germline lookup yields CDR1 MNHEY and CDR2 SMNVEV (reference sequence). Trimming took 0 bases from V and 6 from J, leaving 14 bases between them. The CDR3 reads CASSLSGRGEPGELFF. The CDR3 coding sequence is TGTGCCAGCAGTTTATCGGGCAGGGGTGAACCCGGGGAGCTGTTTTTT.